The clone carrying this T cell receptor beta chain occurred a few times. Its target is not known. This entry comes from a study of T cells in Graves' hyperthyroidism and ophthalmopathy. Study at large: Blood was drawn when the patient was first diagnosed and still untreated. Findings and caveats of the study: A model of 13 V-J pairs discriminated ophthalmopathy from stable hyperthyroidism. Peripheral blood also featured most of the thyroid clonotypes expanded above 0.001.

The CDR3 regions of TCR beta were amplified from RNA transcripts. With the HTBI primer set, the TCR CDR3 went through a first round of RT-PCR. TCRdb fed the multiplex PCR reads into MiXCR, producing one record per CDR3 protein. In the table there are about 350,000 distinct CDR3 sequences, about 15% of which are singletons. The specimen sequenced was blood. The clonotype was recovered from a woman aged 25 to 39 with Graves' hyperthyroidism.

The CDR3 bases are TGTGCCAGCAGCCTCCTCCAAGGTCGTCTCGAGCAGTACTTC. This encodes CASSLLQGRLEQYF. The gene calls are TRBV11-2 and TRBJ2-7; D is undetermined. Trimming took 5 bases from V and 6 from J, leaving 17 bases between them. There are 14 residues in the CDR3. CDR1 is SGHAT and CDR2 is FQNNGV in the germline V gene.